Listed below are T cell receptor beta chains from one sample, sequenced in a study of T cell responses to AZD1222 COVID-19 vaccine. Only in-frame clones appear in the TCRdb table, and some are missing; sequencing was by immunoSEQ multiplex PCR. In the table there are under 200,000 clones, roughly 93% of which are singletons. The material was peripheral blood, obtained on day 0 of AZD1222 vaccination. The receptor source for this set is an adult in good health. CDR3s include the opening cysteine and the closing phenylalanine or tryptophan. A D gene is named only where the DNA matches it firmly. Rows may omit the clone size; those that give it use once, few, many or a size class.

TRBV6-1	TRBJ1-1	-	-	CASSEARALPEAFF	TGTGCCAGCAGTGAAGCGCGCGCGTTACCTGAAGCTTTCTTT
TRBV19	TRBJ1-4	-	-	CASSIVQHSEKLFF	TGTGCCAGTAGTATAGTCCAACACAGCGAAAAACTGTTTTTT
TRBV27	TRBJ2-7	-	TRBD2	CASSPEPISGRALYEQYF	TGTGCCAGCAGTCCAGAACCGATTAGCGGGAGGGCCCTCTACGAGCAGTACTTC
TRBV5-1	TRBJ1-3	once	-	CASSQRGDFGNTIYF	TGCGCCAGCAGTCAAAGGGGGGACTTTGGAAACACCATATATTTT
TRBV5-1	TRBJ2-7	-	TRBD2	CASSLGLAGVNEQYF	TGCGCCAGCAGCTTAGGTCTAGCGGGAGTGAACGAGCAGTACTTC
TRBV7-6	TRBJ1-1	-	TRBD1	CASSPFTGEGEAFF	TGTGCCAGCAGCCCATTCACAGGGGAGGGTGAAGCTTTCTTT
TRBV30	TRBJ1-4	-	-	CAWSVGGEKLFF	TGTGCCTGGAGTGTGGGTGGTGAAAAACTGTTTTTT
TRBV10-2	TRBJ1-5	-	-	CASSESDTNQPQHF	TGCGCCAGCAGTGAAAGTGACACAAATCAGCCCCAGCATTTT
TRBV19	TRBJ1-5	-	TRBD1	CASLGQEYQPQHF	TGTGCCAGTCTCGGACAGGAGTATCAGCCCCAGCATTTT
TRBV6-4	TRBJ1-1	-	TRBD1	CASSASTGGGSAFF	TGTGCCAGCAGTGCTTCAACAGGGGGCGGTTCAGCTTTCTTT
TRBV29-1	TRBJ1-2	-	TRBD1	CSVLKQGADGYTF	TGCAGCGTACTAAAACAGGGGGCCGATGGCTACACCTTC
TRBV6-5	TRBJ1-2	-	TRBD1	CASTQRDRTNYGYTF	TGTGCCAGCACGCAACGGGACAGGACTAACTATGGCTACACCTTC
TRBV11-3	TRBJ1-1	-	-	CASSFWAGSRTEAFF	TGTGCCAGCAGCTTCTGGGCGGGAAGCAGGACTGAAGCTTTCTTT
TRBV18	TRBJ1-2	-	TRBD1	CASSSTGGDSGYTF	TGTGCCAGCTCATCGACAGGGGGCGATTCTGGCTACACCTTC
TRBV6-6	TRBJ1-2	-	-	CASTAIPSDYTF	TGTGCCAGCACCGCGATTCCAAGCGACTACACCTTC
TRBV19	TRBJ1-5	-	TRBD1	CASRRTGIWGQPQHF	TGTGCCAGTAGGAGGACAGGGATTTGGGGTCAGCCCCAGCATTTT
TRBV2	TRBJ2-7	-	-	CATREYYYEQYF	TGTGCCACCAGGGAGTACTACTACGAGCAGTACTTC
TRBV19	TRBJ2-2	-	-	CASISRYPGETANTGELFF	TGTGCAAGTATATCTAGGTATCCCGGGGAGACAGCGAACACCGGGGAGCTGTTTTTT
TRBV5-1	TRBJ1-2	-	-	CASSSDQANSNYGYTF	TGCGCCAGCAGCTCTGACCAGGCGAACTCTAACTATGGCTACACCTTC
TRBV21-1	TRBJ1-1	-	-	CASSKLDTEAFF	TGTGCCAGCAGCAAACTCGACACTGAAGCTTTCTTT
TRBV7-9	TRBJ1-4	few	-	CASSGGRASNEKLFF	TGTGCCAGCAGCGGAGGGAGGGCGTCCAATGAAAAACTGTTTTTT
TRBV5-1	TRBJ2-3	-	TRBD1	CASSTGTGRTDTQYF	TGCGCCAGCAGCACCGGGACAGGGAGGACAGATACGCAGTATTTT
TRBV2	TRBJ1-1	-	-	CASSAERGNTEAFF	TGTGCCAGCAGTGCCGAACGGGGGAACACTGAAGCTTTCTTT
TRBV11-2	TRBJ2-3	-	-	CASSLAVGADTQYF	TGTGCCAGCAGCTTAGCAGTCGGAGCAGATACGCAGTATTTT
TRBV12-3/TRBV12-4	TRBJ1-1	once	-	CASSPRGGAEAFF	TGTGCCAGCAGTCCACGGGGAGGCGCTGAAGCTTTCTTT
TRBV6-1	TRBJ2-7	once	TRBD1	CASSEGQAYEQYF	TGTGCCAGCAGTGAGGGACAGGCCTACGAGCAGTACTTC
TRBV5-4	TRBJ1-1	-	TRBD1	CASSPDRGRTEAFF	TGTGCCAGCAGCCCGGACAGGGGGCGGACTGAAGCTTTCTTT
TRBV4-2	TRBJ1-1	-	-	CASSRSRGENTEAFF	TGTGCCAGCAGCCGGTCAAGGGGGGAGAACACTGAAGCTTTCTTT
TRBV5-1	TRBJ2-5	-	-	CASSSSDRQETQYF	TGCGCCAGCAGCTCCTCTGACAGACAAGAGACCCAGTACTTC
TRBV2	TRBJ1-1	-	TRBD1	CASSRLGQGRVRTEAFF	TGTGCCAGCAGTAGGTTGGGACAGGGAAGGGTAAGAACTGAAGCTTTCTTT
TRBV12-3/TRBV12-4	TRBJ1-4	-	TRBD1	CASRGQGNEKLFF	TGTGCCAGCAGGGGACAGGGGAATGAAAAACTGTTTTTT
TRBV19	TRBJ2-2	-	TRBD1	CASTDTGGTGELFF	TGTGCCAGTACCGATACAGGGGGCACCGGGGAGCTGTTTTTT
TRBV6-5	TRBJ2-1	-	TRBD1	CASRRQGSGYNEQFF	TGTGCCAGCAGGAGACAGGGTTCAGGCTACAATGAGCAGTTCTTC
TRBV19	TRBJ1-4	-	TRBD1	CASRTTGVFNEKLFF	TGTGCCAGTAGAACGACAGGGGTCTTTAATGAAAAACTGTTTTTT
TRBV3-1/TRBV3-2	TRBJ1-1	-	-	CASSREWVNTEAFF	TGTGCCAGCAGCCGAGAGTGGGTGAACACTGAAGCTTTCTTT
TRBV29-1	TRBJ1-1	once	-	CSAPGRGGEAFF	TGCAGCGCCCCGGGACGCGGAGGTGAAGCTTTCTTT
TRBV6-5	TRBJ2-5	-	TRBD1	CAGKQGARVETQYF	TGTGCCGGCAAACAGGGGGCCAGGGTGGAGACCCAGTACTTC